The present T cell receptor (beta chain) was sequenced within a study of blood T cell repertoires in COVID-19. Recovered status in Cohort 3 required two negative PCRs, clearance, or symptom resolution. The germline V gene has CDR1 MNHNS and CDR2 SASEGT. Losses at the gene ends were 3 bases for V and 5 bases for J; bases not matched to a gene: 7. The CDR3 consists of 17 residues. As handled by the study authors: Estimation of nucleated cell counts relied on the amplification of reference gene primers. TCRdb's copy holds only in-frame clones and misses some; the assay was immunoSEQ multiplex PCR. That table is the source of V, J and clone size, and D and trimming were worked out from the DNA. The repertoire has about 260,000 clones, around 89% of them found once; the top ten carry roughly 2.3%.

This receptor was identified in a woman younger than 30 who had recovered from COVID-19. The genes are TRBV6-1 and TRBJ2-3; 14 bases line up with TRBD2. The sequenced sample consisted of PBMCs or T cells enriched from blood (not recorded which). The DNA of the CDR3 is TGTGCCAGCAGTGACGATCGACTAGCGGGGGGGGTAGATACGCAGTATTTT. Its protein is CASSDDRLAGGVDTQYF.